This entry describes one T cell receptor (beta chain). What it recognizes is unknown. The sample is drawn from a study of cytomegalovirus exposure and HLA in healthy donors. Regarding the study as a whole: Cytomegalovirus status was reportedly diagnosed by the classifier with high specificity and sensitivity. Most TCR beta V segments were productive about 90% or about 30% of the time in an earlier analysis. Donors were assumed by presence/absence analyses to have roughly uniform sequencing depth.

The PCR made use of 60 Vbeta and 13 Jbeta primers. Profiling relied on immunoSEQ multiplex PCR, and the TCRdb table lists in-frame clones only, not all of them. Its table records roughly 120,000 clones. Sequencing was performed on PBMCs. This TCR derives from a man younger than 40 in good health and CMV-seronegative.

CDR3 in amino acids: CASSLEGQGDSGELFF. DNA for the CDR3: TGTGCCAGCAGCTTGGAGGGGCAGGGGGATTCCGGGGAGCTGTTTTTT. The chain combines TRBV5-4 with TRBJ2-2, with 7 bases fitting TRBD1. The germline V gene encodes CDR1 SGHNT and CDR2 YYREEE (reference sequence). The ends lost 0 bases at V and 6 bases at J; junction bases unmatched: 8. The CDR3 sequence is 16 residues long.